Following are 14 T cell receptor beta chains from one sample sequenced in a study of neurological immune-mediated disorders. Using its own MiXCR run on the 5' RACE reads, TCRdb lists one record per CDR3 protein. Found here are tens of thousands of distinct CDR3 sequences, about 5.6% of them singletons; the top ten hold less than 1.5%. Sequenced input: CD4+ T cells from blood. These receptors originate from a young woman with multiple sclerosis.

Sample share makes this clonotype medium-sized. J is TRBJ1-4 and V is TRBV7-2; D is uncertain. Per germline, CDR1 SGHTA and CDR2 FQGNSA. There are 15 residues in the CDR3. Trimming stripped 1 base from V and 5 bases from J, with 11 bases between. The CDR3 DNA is TGTGCCAGCAGCTTAGAGTGGCCGGAGAATGAAAAACTGTTTTTT. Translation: CASSLEWPENEKLFF.

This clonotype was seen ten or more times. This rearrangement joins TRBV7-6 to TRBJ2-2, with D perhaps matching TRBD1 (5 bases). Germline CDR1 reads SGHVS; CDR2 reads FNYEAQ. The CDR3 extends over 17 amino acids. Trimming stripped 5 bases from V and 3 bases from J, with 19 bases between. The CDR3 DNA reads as TGTGCCAGCAGCCCCAGCCGAGTGACAGTATACACCGGGGAGCTGTTTTTT. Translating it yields CASSPSRVTVYTGELFF.

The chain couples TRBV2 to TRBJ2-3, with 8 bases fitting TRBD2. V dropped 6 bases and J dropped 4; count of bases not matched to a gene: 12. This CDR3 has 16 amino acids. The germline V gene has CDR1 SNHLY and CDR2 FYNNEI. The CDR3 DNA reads TGTGCCAGCAGCCGGAGCGGGGGCCTAGGGGCAGATACGCAGTATTTT. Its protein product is CASSRSGGLGADTQYF.

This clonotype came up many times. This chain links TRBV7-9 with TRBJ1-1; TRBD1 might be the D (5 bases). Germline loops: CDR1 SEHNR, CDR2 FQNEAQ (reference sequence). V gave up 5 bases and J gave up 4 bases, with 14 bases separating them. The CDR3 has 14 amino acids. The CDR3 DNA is TGTGCCAGCAGCCCGGGGACCGCGGCCACTGAAGCTTTCTTT. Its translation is CASSPGTAATEAFF. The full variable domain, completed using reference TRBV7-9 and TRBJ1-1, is DTGVSQNPRHKITKRGQNVTFRCDPISEHNRLYWYRQTLGQGPEFLTYFQNEAQLEKSRLLSDRFSAERPKGSFSTLEIQRTEQGDSAMYLCASSPGTAATEAFFGQGTRLTVV.

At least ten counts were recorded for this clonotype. DNA for the CDR3: TGCAGCGGTAGACAGGGTGAGGCCACTGAAGCTTTCTTT. Its translation is CSGRQGEATEAFF. The chain recombines TRBV29-1 with TRBJ1-1, with TRBD1 matching 7 bases. V lost 7 bases to trimming and J lost 4 bases; unmatched junction nucleotides: 9. Germline V gives CDR1 SQVTM, CDR2 ANQGSEA. The CDR3 has 13 amino acids.

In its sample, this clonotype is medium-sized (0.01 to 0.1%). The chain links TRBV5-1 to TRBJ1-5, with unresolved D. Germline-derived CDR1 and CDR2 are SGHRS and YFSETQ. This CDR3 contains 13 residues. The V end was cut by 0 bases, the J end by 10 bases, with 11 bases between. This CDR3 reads CASSLVGLEPQHF. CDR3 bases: TGCGCCAGCAGCTTGGTAGGGTTGGAACCCCAGCATTTT.

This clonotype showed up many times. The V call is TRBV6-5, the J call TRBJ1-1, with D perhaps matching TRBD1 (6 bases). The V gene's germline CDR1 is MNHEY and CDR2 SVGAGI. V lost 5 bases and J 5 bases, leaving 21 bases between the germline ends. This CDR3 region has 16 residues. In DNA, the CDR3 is TGTGCCAGCAGTGTACACTCCGGGACAATAAAGACTGAAGCTTTCTTT. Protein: CASSVHSGTIKTEAFF.

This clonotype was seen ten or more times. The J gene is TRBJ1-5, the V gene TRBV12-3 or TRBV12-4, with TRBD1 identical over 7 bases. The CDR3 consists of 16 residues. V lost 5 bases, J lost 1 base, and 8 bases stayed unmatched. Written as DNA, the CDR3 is TGTGCCAGCAGTCCCTCGACAGGGAAGAGCAATCAGCCCCAGCATTTT. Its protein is CASSPSTGKSNQPQHF.

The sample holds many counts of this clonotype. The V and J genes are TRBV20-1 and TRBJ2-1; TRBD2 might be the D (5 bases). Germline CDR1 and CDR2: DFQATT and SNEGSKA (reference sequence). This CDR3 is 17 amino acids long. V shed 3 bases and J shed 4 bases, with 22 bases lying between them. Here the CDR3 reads CSARNPLAQKPYNEQFF. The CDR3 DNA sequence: TGCAGTGCTAGGAACCCCCTAGCCCAGAAACCATACAATGAGCAGTTCTTC.

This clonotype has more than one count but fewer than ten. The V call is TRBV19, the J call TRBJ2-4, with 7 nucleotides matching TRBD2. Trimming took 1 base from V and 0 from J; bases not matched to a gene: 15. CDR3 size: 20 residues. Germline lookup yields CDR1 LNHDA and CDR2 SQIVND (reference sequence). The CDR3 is CASSIVGTGGTGKAKNIQYF. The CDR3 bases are TGTGCCAGTAGTATAGTAGGAACGGGAGGCACGGGAAAAGCCAAAAACATTCAGTACTTC.

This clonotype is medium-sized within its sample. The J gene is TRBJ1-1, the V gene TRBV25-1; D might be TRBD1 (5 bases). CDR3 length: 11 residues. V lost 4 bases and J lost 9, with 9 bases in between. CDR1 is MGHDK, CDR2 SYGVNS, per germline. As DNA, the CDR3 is TGTGCCAGCAGTGGGGGGGACCAAGCTTTCTTT. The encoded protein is CASSGGDQAFF.

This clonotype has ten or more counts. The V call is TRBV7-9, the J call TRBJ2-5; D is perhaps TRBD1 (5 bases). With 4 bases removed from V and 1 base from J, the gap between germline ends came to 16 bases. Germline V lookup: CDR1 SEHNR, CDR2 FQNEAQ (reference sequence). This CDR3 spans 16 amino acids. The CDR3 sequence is CASSWGSAGPQETQYF. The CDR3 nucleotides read TGTGCCAGCAGCTGGGGCTCGGCCGGGCCCCAAGAGACCCAGTACTTC. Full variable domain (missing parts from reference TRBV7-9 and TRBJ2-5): DTGVSQNPRHKITKRGQNVTFRCDPISEHNRLYWYRQTLGQGPEFLTYFQNEAQLEKSRLLSDRFSAERPKGSFSTLEIQRTEQGDSAMYLCASSWGSAGPQETQYFGPGTRLLVL.

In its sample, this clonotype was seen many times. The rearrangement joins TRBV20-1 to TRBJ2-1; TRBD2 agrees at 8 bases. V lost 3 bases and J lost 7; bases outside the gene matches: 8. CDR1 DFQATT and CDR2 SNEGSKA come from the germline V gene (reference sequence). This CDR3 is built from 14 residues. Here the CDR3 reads CSASYGRAWNEQFF. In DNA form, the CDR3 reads TGCAGTGCTAGTTACGGGAGGGCCTGGAATGAGCAGTTCTTC.

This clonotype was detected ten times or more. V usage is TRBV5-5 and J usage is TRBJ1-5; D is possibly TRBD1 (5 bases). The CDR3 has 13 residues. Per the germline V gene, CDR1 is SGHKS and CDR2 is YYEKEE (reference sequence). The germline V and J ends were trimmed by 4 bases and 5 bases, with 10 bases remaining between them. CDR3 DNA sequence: TGTGCCAGCAGCCTCTGGGGGGATCAGCCCCAGCATTTT. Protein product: CASSLWGDQPQHF.